A single sample gave rise to the 29 T cell receptor beta chains below, sequenced in a study of cytomegalovirus exposure and HLA in healthy donors. Primers included in the PCR were 60 Vbeta and 13 Jbeta primers. TCRdb keeps only in-frame clones here, not all; method: immunoSEQ multiplex PCR. The data show over 150,000 clones, around four fifths seen once. Sequenced input: PBMCs. These receptors were obtained from a girl aged 2 to 9 in good health and CMV-seropositive.

As for this clone: In the same sample, other DNA sequences code for this CDR3. The chain is built from TRBV5-1 and TRBJ1-2, with TRBD1 identical over 7 bases. This CDR3 contains 14 residues. The junction had 5 bases not matched to a gene; V was cut back by 0 bases and J by 6 bases. Germline V gives CDR1 SGHRS, CDR2 YFSETQ. The CDR3 region is CASSLAGRGDGYTF. The CDR3 DNA reads as TGCGCCAGCAGCTTGGCCGGCAGGGGGGATGGCTACACCTTC.

This clone was counted a few times. The genes are TRBV5-1 and TRBJ2-5; 7 bases map to TRBD2. The V and J ends lost 8 bases and 5 bases, in that order; junction bases with no gene match: 6. This CDR3 comprises 12 residues. From germline, CDR1 is SGHRS and CDR2 YFSETQ. Here the CDR3 reads CASRGDWETQYF. The CDR3 DNA sequence: TGCGCCAGTCGGGGGGACTGGGAGACCCAGTACTTC. Complete variable domain (other parts from reference TRBV5-1 and TRBJ2-5): KAGVTQTPRYLIKTRGQQVTLSCSPISGHRSVSWYQQTPGQGLQFLFEYFSETQRNKGNFPGRFSGRQFSNSRSEMNVSTLELGDSALYLCASRGDWETQYFGPGTRLLVL.

A single count supports this clone. This chain links TRBV7-3 with TRBJ2-7; D is possibly TRBD2 (5 bases). CDR1 is SGHTA and CDR2 is FQGTGA in the germline V gene. V gave up 3 bases and J gave up 5 bases, with 11 bases separating them. The CDR3 is made up of 13 amino acids. The CDR3 nucleotides are TGTGCCAGCAGCTTGTTTCCGCGGGACGAGCAGTACTTC. Translation: CASSLFPRDEQYF.

This clone was observed a single time. The chain links TRBV5-4 to TRBJ2-5, with TRBD2 matching over 9 bases. Germline CDR1 is SGHNT and CDR2 is YYREEE (reference sequence). The CDR3 covers 14 residues. After removal of 3 bases from V and 2 bases from J, the junction contained 2 bases not matched to a gene. The CDR3 loop reads CASSSTSGQETQYF. Written as DNA, the CDR3 is TGTGCCAGCAGCTCCACTAGCGGGCAAGAGACCCAGTACTTC.

The J gene is TRBJ2-7, the V gene TRBV25-1; 7 bases map to TRBD2. CDR1 and CDR2 from the germline V gene are MGHDK and SYGVNS. The CDR3 runs to 13 residues. J was trimmed by 4 bases and V by 6 bases; bases with no gene match: 6. The CDR3 protein is CASRASGFYEQYF. The CDR3 nucleotides read TGTGCCAGCAGGGCTAGCGGATTTTACGAGCAGTACTTC.

V usage is TRBV27 and J usage is TRBJ1-5; D gene unclear. CDR1 is MNHEY and CDR2 is SMNVEV in the germline V gene (reference sequence). Trimming shortened V by 4 bases and J by 7 bases, and 14 bases separated the two germline ends. CDR3 length: 14 residues. The CDR3 spells CASSSDNVWQPQHF. The CDR3 DNA reads as TGTGCCAGCAGTTCCGACAATGTCTGGCAGCCCCAGCATTTT.

V gene TRBV5-1 combines with J gene TRBJ2-3; TRBD2 agrees at 10 bases. The CDR3 covers 15 residues. The ends lost 4 bases at V and 4 bases at J; junction bases unmatched: 6. The germline CDR1 and CDR2 sequences are SGHRS and YFSETQ. The CDR3 protein is CASSLAGERSDTQYF. CDR3 coding DNA: TGCGCCAGCAGCCTAGCGGGAGAAAGGTCAGATACGCAGTATTTT.

The rearrangement links TRBV28 to TRBJ1-5; no reliable D call. V was clipped by 5 bases and J by 7 bases, with 15 bases between them. The CDR3 covers 14 residues. Looked up from germline, CDR1 is MDHEN and CDR2 is SYDVKM. CDR3 coding DNA: TGTGCCAGCAGTCCCTCTCGTGAGCGACAGCCCCAGCATTTT. As protein: CASSPSRERQPQHF.

The chain combines TRBV30 with TRBJ1-2; D is undetermined. This CDR3 is 11 amino acids long. Trimming pared 8 bases from V and 8 bases from J, leaving 15 bases between. CDR1 and CDR2 (germline): GTSNPN, SVGIG (reference sequence). The CDR3 protein is CAGERQRGYTF. CDR3 in DNA: TGTGCCGGTGAGCGCCAGAGGGGCTACACCTTC.

With respect to this clone: Sequence at one end of the junction differs from germline and may be a read error. The chain combines TRBV30 with TRBJ1-2; maybe TRBD1 (6 bases). The CDR3 consists of 13 residues. Germline V lookup: CDR1 GTSNPN, CDR2 SVGIG (reference sequence). CDR3 nucleotide sequence: TGTGCCTGGAGCCTCACAGGGAACTATGGCTACCCCTTC. The encoded protein is CAWSLTGNYGYPF. The variable domain in full, with the rest retrieved from reference TRBV30 and TRBJ1-2, is SQTIHQWPATLVQPVGSPLSLECTVEGTSNPNLYWYRQAAGRGLQLLFYSVGIGQISSEVPQNLSASRPQDRQFILSSKKLLLSDSGFYLCAWSLTGNYGYPFGSGTRLTVV.

The chain is built from TRBV28 and TRBJ2-3; D possibly corresponds to TRBD2 (5 bases). V lost 5 bases, J lost 2 bases, and 17 bases lay in between. The CDR3 spans 16 residues. CDR1 is MDHEN and CDR2 is SYDVKM in the germline V gene. The CDR3 loop reads CASSPAPLEATDTQYF. DNA of the CDR3: TGTGCCAGCAGTCCGGCCCCACTAGAGGCCACAGATACGCAGTATTTT.

The CDR3 coding sequence is TGCGCCAGCAGCTTGAGGCGGGAGGTGGATGAGCAGTTCTTC. Protein sequence: CASSLRREVDEQFF. V is TRBV5-1 and J is TRBJ2-1; 8 bases are a match to TRBD2. V lost 1 base, J lost 8 bases, and 5 bases stayed unmatched. Germline CDR1 reads SGHRS; CDR2 reads YFSETQ. CDR3 length equals 14 residues.

The V gene is TRBV4-1, the J gene TRBJ2-7; no reliable D call. Per the germline V gene, CDR1 is MGHRA and CDR2 is YSYEKL. The V gene lost 2 bases and the J gene lost 6 bases, with 8 bases spanning the gap. The length of the CDR3 is 12 residues. Here the CDR3 DNA reads TGCGCCAGCAGCCAAAACGTAGCCGAGCAGTACTTC. It specifies CASSQNVAEQYF.

The rearrangement joins TRBV5-8 to TRBJ1-1; no clear D gene. The germline V and J ends were trimmed by 5 bases and 4 bases, with 15 bases remaining between them. There are 14 residues in the CDR3. The germline V gene encodes CDR1 SGHTS and CDR2 YDEGEE. The DNA for the CDR3 is TGTGCCAGCAGATCCCGCTGGGGAGGCACTGAAGCTTTCTTT. Amino acids: CASRSRWGGTEAFF.

The rearrangement uses TRBV30 and TRBJ2-3; TRBD2 might be the D (7 bases). CDR1 and CDR2 from the germline V gene are GTSNPN and SVGIG (reference sequence). This CDR3 is 17 amino acids long. Trimming removed 1 base at V and 4 bases at J, with 21 bases between. The CDR3 DNA reads as TGTGCCTGGAGTGACGGGGGCGGGAGTAAAGGGGCAGATACGCAGTATTTT. This sequence encodes CAWSDGGGSKGADTQYF.

The V and J genes are TRBV7-9 and TRBJ1-4; 7 bases align to TRBD1. V lost 3 bases to trimming and J lost 0 bases; unmatched junction nucleotides: 4. The CDR3 extends over 16 amino acids. In germline, CDR1 is SEHNR, CDR2 FQNEAQ (reference sequence). CDR3 nucleotides: TGTGCCAGCAGCTTCACAGGGGCCGCAACTAATGAAAAACTGTTTTTT. As protein: CASSFTGAATNEKLFF.

As DNA, the CDR3 is TGTGCCAGCAGCCGCGTAGGGGGCGCAAATGGCTACACCTTC. Its protein product is CASSRVGGANGYTF. This chain uses TRBV5-4 with TRBJ1-2; 7 nucleotides match TRBD1. This CDR3 spans 14 amino acids. Germline loops: CDR1 SGHNT, CDR2 YYREEE (reference sequence). With 4 bases clipped from V and 6 bases from J, the junction kept 9 bases outside the gene matches.

CDR3 nucleotides: TGTGCCAGCAGTCCAGACTCCCTGGAACTATGGGATGAGCAGTTCTTC. Residues: CASSPDSLELWDEQFF. The chain joins TRBV27 to TRBJ2-1; D not resolved. The CDR3 loop spans 16 amino acids. Germline V gene sequence: CDR1 MNHEY, CDR2 SMNVEV (reference sequence). V dropped 5 bases and J dropped 8 bases, with 22 bases sitting between them.

The genes are TRBV5-1 and TRBJ2-3; 10 nucleotides agree with TRBD1. V gave up 4 bases and J gave up 3 bases; unmatched junction bases: 8. Per the germline V gene, CDR1 is SGHRS and CDR2 is YFSETQ. The CDR3 loop spans 16 amino acids. The CDR3: CASSGRQGAGTDTQYF. As DNA, the CDR3 is TGCGCCAGCAGCGGACGACAGGGGGCGGGAACAGATACGCAGTATTTT. Full variable domain (remainder filled in from reference TRBV5-1 and TRBJ2-3): KAGVTQTPRYLIKTRGQQVTLSCSPISGHRSVSWYQQTPGQGLQFLFEYFSETQRNKGNFPGRFSGRQFSNSRSEMNVSTLELGDSALYLCASSGRQGAGTDTQYFGPGTRLTVL.

The chain links TRBV15 to TRBJ1-1, with 8 positions matching TRBD1. From germline, CDR1 is LNHNV and CDR2 YYDKDF (reference sequence). The CDR3 contains 14 residues. Germline trimming cut 4 bases from V and 6 bases from J; bases unmatched to any gene: 7. CDR3 region: CATSIDRGIAEAFF. The CDR3 region has the DNA TGTGCCACCAGCATAGACAGGGGAATCGCTGAAGCTTTCTTT.

V usage is TRBV5-4 and J usage is TRBJ2-7; 11 bases are shared with TRBD1. The CDR3 loop spans 16 amino acids. Germline V gene sequence: CDR1 SGHNT, CDR2 YYREEE (reference sequence). The V gene end was trimmed by 3 bases and the J gene end by 5 bases; junction bases not matched to a gene: 10. The CDR3 nucleotides read TGTGCCAGCAGCTCCCGGACAGGGGGCGCTTTCCACGAGCAGTACTTC. Translating it yields CASSSRTGGAFHEQYF.

The chain is built from TRBV10-3 and TRBJ2-7; 12 nucleotides match TRBD2. The CDR3 has 16 residues. CDR1 and CDR2 (germline): ENHRY, SYGVKD. The V gene end was trimmed by 2 bases and the J gene end by 6 bases; junction bases not matched to a gene: 8. CDR3 nucleotide sequence: TGTGCCATCAGTGAGGAACTAGCGGGAGGTTTAGGCGAGCAGTACTTC. Its translation: CAISEELAGGLGEQYF.

The chain combines TRBV7-3 with TRBJ2-1, with D tentatively TRBD2 (7 bases). Germline CDR1 and CDR2: SGHTA and FQGTGA. Trimming stripped 8 bases from V and 7 bases from J, with 18 bases between. This CDR3 is built from 14 residues. DNA of the CDR3: TGTGCCAGCTTGGGGGGGGCTCGGAATAATGAGCAGTTCTTC. This encodes CASLGGARNNEQFF.

The chain joins TRBV2 to TRBJ2-1; 8 bases match TRBD2. Germline CDR1 SNHLY, CDR2 FYNNEI. CDR3 length equals 15 residues. The V segment lost 6 bases and the J segment 7 bases; nucleotides outside the gene matches: 11. The CDR3 sequence is CASSDPAGERNEQFF. The DNA for the CDR3 is TGTGCCAGCAGCGACCCAGCGGGAGAGAGGAATGAGCAGTTCTTC.

This clone was picked up one time. The rearrangement links TRBV9 to TRBJ2-1, with TRBD2 identical over 15 bases. The CDR3 extends over 21 amino acids. The V gene end was trimmed by 2 bases and the J gene end by 2 bases; junction bases not matched to a gene: 14. Germline V CDR1 and CDR2: SGDLS, YYNGEE. The CDR3 is CASSVNRGGTSGRFAYNEQFF. DNA for the CDR3: TGTGCCAGCAGCGTCAACAGGGGTGGGACTAGCGGGAGGTTTGCCTACAATGAGCAGTTCTTC.

The chain combines TRBV29-1 with TRBJ2-2; TRBD1 aligns across 8 bases. Germline CDR1 and CDR2: SQVTM and ANQGSEA. The J segment lost 8 bases and the V segment lost 0 bases, leaving 5 bases of the junction unmatched. The CDR3 contains 14 residues. DNA for the CDR3: TGCAGCGTTGAAGAGGGAACAGGGGGAGGGGAGCTGTTTTTT. Protein sequence: CSVEEGTGGGELFF.

This rearrangement joins TRBV27 to TRBJ1-2; D gene ambiguous. This CDR3 is built from 13 residues. CDR1 is MNHEY and CDR2 is SMNVEV in the germline V gene (reference sequence). Trimming took off 3 bases at V and 4 bases at J, with 9 bases between the two ends. The chain's CDR3 is CASSLSRIYGYTF. The CDR3 DNA is TGTGCCAGCAGTTTGAGCAGGATCTATGGCTACACCTTC.

The rearrangement uses TRBV28 and TRBJ2-7; D call uncertain. Germline V gives CDR1 MDHEN, CDR2 SYDVKM. This CDR3 region has 13 residues. V was trimmed by 8 bases and J by 3 bases, leaving 14 bases between them. The CDR3 reads CASLDGTSYEQYF. CDR3 nucleotide sequence: TGTGCCAGCCTAGACGGTACGAGCTACGAGCAGTACTTC. The whole variable domain, remainder taken from reference TRBV28 and TRBJ2-7, is DVKVTQSSRYLVKRTGEKVFLECVQDMDHENMFWYRQDPGLGLRLIYFSYDVKMKEKGDIPEGYSVSREKKERFSLILESASTNQTSMYLCASLDGTSYEQYFGPGTRLTVT.

This rearrangement joins TRBV4-1 to TRBJ2-1, with 9 bases fitting TRBD1. Unmatched junction bases numbered 10, after V lost 1 base and J lost 9 bases. The V gene's germline CDR1 is MGHRA and CDR2 YSYEKL. The CDR3 sequence is 16 residues long. The DNA of the CDR3 is TGCGCCAGCAGCCAAGTGATTGTTGGGACAGGGACTGAGCAGTTCTTC. As protein: CASSQVIVGTGTEQFF.